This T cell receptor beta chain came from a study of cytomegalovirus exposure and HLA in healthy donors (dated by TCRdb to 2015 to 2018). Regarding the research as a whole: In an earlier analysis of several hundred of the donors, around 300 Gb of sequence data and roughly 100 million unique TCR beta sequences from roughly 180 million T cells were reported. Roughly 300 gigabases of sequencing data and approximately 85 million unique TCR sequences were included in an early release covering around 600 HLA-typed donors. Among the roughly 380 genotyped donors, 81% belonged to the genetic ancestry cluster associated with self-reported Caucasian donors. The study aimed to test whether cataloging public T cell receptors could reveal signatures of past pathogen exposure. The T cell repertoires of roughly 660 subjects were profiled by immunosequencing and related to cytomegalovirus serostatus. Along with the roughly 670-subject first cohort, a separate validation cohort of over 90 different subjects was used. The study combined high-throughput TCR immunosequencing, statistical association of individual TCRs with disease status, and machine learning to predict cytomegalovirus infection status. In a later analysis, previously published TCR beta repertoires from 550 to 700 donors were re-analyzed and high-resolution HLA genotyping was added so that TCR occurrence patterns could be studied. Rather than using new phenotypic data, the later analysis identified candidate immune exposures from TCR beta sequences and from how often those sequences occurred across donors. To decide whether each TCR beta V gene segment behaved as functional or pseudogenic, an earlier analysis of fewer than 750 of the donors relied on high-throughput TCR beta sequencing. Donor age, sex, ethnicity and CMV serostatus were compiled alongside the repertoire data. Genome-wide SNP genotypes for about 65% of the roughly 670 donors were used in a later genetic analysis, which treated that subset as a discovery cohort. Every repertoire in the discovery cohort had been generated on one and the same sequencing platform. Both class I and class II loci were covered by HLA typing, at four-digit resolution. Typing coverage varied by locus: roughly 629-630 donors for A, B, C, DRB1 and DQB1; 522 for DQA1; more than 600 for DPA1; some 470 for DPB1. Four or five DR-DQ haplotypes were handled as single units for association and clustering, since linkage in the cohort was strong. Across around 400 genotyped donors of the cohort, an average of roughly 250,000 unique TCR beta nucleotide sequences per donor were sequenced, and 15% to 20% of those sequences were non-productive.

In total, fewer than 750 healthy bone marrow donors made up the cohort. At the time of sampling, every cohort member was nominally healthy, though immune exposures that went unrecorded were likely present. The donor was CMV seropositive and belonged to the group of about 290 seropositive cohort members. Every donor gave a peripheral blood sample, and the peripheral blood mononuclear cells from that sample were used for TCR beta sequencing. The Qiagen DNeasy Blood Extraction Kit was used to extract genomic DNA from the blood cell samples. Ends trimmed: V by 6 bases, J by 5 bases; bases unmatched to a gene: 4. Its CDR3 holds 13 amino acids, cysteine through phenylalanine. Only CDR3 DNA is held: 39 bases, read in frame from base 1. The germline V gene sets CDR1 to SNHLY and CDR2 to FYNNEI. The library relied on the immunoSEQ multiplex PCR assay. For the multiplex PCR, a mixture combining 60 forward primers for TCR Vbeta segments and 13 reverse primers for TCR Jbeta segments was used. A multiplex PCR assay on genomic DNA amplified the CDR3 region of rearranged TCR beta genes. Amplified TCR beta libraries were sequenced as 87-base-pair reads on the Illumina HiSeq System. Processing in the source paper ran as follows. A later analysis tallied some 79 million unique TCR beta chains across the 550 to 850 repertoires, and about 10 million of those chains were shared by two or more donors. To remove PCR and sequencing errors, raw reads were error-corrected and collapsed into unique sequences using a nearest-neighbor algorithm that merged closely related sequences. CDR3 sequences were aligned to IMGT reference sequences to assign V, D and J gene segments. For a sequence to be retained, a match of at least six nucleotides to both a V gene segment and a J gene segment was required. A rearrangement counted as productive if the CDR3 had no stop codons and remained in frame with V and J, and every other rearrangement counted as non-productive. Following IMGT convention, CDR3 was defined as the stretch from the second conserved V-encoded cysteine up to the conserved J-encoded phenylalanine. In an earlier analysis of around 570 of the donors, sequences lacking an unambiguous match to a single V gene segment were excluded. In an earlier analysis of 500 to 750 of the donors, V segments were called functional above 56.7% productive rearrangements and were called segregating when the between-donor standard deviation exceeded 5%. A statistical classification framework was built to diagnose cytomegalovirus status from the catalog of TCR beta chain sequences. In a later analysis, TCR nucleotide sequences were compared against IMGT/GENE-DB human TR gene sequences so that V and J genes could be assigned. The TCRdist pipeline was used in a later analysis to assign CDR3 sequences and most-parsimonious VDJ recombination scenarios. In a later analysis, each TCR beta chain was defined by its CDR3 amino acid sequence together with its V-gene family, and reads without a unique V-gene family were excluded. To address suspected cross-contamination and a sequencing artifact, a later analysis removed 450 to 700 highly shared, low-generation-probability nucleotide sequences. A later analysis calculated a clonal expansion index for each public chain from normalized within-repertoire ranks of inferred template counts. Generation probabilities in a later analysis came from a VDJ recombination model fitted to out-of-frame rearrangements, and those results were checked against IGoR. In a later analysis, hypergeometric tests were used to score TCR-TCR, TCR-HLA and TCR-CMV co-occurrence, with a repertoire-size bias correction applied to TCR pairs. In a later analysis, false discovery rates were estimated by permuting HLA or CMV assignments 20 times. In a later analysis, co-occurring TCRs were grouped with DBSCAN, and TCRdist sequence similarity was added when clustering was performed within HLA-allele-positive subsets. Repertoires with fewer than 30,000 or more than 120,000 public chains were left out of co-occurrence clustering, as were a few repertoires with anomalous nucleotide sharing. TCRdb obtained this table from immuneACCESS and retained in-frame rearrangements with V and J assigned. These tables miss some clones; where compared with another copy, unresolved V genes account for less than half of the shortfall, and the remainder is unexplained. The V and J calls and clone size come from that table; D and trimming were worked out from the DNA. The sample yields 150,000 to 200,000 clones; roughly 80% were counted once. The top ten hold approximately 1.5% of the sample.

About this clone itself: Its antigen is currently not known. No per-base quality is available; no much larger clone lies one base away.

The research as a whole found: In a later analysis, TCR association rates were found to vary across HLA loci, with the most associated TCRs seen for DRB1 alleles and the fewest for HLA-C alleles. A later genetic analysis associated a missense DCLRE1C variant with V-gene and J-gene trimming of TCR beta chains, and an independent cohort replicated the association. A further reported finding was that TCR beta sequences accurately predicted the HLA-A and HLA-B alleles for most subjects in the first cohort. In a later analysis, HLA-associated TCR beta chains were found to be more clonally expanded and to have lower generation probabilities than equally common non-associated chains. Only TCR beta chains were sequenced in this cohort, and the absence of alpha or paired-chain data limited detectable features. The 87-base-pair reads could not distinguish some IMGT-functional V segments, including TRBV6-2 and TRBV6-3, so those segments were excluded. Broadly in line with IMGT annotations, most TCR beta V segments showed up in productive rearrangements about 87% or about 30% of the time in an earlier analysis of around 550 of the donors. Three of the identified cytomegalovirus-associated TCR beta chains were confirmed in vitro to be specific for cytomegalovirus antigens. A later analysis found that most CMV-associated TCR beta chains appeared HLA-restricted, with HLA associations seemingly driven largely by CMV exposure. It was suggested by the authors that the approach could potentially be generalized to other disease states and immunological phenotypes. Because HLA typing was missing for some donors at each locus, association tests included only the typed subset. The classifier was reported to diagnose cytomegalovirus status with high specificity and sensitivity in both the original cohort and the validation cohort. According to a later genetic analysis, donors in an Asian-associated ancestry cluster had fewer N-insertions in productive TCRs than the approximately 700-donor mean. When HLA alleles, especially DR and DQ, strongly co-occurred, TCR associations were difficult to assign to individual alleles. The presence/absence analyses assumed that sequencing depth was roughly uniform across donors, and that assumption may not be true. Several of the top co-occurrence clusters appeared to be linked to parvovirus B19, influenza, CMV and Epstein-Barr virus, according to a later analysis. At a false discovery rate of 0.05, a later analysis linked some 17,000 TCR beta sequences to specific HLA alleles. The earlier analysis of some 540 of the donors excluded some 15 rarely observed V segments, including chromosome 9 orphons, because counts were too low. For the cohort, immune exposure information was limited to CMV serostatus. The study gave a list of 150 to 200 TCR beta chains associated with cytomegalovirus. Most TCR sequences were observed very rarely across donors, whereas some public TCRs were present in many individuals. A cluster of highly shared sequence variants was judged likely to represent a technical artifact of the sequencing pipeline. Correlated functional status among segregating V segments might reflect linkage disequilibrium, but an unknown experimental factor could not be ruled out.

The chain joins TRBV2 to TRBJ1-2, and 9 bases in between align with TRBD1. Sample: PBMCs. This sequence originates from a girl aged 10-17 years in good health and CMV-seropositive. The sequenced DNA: TGTGCCAGCAGAGGACAGGGGTTATATGGCTACACCTTC. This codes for CASRGQGLYGYTF.